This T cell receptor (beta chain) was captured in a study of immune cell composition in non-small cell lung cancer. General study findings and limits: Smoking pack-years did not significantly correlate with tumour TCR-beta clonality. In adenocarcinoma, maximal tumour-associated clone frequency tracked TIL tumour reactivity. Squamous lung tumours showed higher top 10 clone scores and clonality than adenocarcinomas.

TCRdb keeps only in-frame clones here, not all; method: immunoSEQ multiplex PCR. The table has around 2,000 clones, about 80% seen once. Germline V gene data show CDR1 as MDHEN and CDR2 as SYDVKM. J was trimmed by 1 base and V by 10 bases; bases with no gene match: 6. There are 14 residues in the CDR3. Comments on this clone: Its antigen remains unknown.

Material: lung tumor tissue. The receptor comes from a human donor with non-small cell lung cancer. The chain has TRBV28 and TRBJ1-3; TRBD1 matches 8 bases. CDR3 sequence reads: CATYRGSSGNTIYF. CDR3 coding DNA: TGTGCCACCTACAGGGGGAGTTCTGGAAACACCATATATTTT.